Shown below are 16 T cell receptor beta chains from a single sample sequenced in a study of OX40 agonist ivuxolimab in advanced cancers. Libraries were prepared through the immunoSEQ multiplex PCR assay. In TCRdb, the immuneACCESS table is reduced to in-frame sequences with V and J assigned. These tables do not hold every clone; where another copy was compared, an unresolved V gene accounts for under half, and the others remain unexplained. The sample table contains about 46,000 clones; only one count was recorded for over 75% of them. About 1.7% of the sample belongs to the ten largest clones. The specimen was CD4+ or CD8+ T cells sorted from blood, collected in a trial of the OX40 agonist ivuxolimab. The receptor set was obtained from an adult with an advanced solid tumor such as melanoma, head and neck, liver or kidney cancer.

The chain joins TRBV6-1 to TRBJ1-2; TRBD1 is a possible D gene (6 bases). The germline V gene encodes CDR1 MNHNS and CDR2 SASEGT. V was trimmed by 5 bases and J by 6 bases, leaving 19 bases between them. The CDR3 covers 15 residues. The CDR3 sequence: CASSRGRGLEDGYTF. The CDR3 nucleotides read TGTGCCAGCAGTCGAGGGAGGGGGTTGGAGGATGGCTACACCTTC.

V and J are TRBV10-3 and TRBJ1-2, with D possibly being TRBD1 (6 bases). V was pared by 3 bases and J by 6 bases, with 11 bases between. The CDR3 is made up of 13 amino acids. Germline values: CDR1 ENHRY, CDR2 SYGVKD. The CDR3 reads CAISEGGPDGYTF. The CDR3 DNA reads TGTGCCATCAGTGAAGGGGGGCCGGATGGCTACACCTTC.

This chain connects TRBV6-6 to TRBJ2-7; D perhaps matches TRBD1 (5 bases). The J call is uncertain, as TRBJ2-1 better fits the DNA end. There are 14 residues in the CDR3. Germline V gene sequence: CDR1 MNHNY, CDR2 SVGAGI (reference sequence). The CDR3 nucleotides are TGTGCCAGCACCGACCCCAGGGTGACCAATGAGCAGTTCTTC. Its protein is CASTDPRVTNEQFF.

By share, this clone ranks as medium-sized. The rearrangement uses TRBV7-9 and TRBJ2-7; 7 nucleotides agree with TRBD1. The CDR3 covers 12 residues. V was clipped by 5 bases and J by 6 bases; unmatched bases: 4. Germline CDR1 reads SEHNR; CDR2 reads FQNEAQ (reference sequence). This CDR3 reads CASSPTGLEQYF. DNA for the CDR3: TGTGCCAGCAGCCCGACAGGGCTCGAGCAGTACTTC.

The J gene is TRBJ1-6, the V gene TRBV10-1, with a tentative D call TRBD1 (6 bases). V lost 7 bases to trimming and J lost 9 bases, with 13 bases between them. The CDR3 sequence is 13 residues long. Germline values: CDR1 WNHNN, CDR2 SYGVQD (reference sequence). The CDR3: CASNGQRGSPLHF. CDR3 sequence (DNA): TGCGCCAGCAACGGACAGAGGGGTTCACCCCTCCACTTT.

The V and J genes are TRBV9 and TRBJ2-6; D not resolved. CDR3 length equals 15 residues. Germline CDR1 and CDR2: SGDLS and YYNGEE. The V end lost 0 bases, the J end lost 0 bases, and 4 bases lay between the germline ends. Here the CDR3 reads CASSVGYSGANVLTF. CDR3 nucleotides: TGTGCCAGCAGCGTAGGCTACTCTGGGGCCAACGTCCTGACTTTC.

V and J are TRBV29-1 and TRBJ2-5, with TRBD1 as a possible D gene (7 bases). Trimming cost V 4 bases and J 5 bases, with 23 bases left between them. Germline assignment: CDR1 SQVTM and CDR2 ANQGSEA. The CDR3 runs 16 residues. DNA of the CDR3: TGCAGCGTTGGTGGGTTTCCAGGGGGAGGCGTTGAGACCCAGTACTTC. It translates to CSVGGFPGGGVETQYF.

The chain links TRBV12-5 to TRBJ2-1; 7 positions agree with TRBD2. Losses at the gene ends were 0 bases for V and 14 bases for J; bases not matched to a gene: 13. Germline-derived CDR1 and CDR2 are LGHNT and FRNRAP. The CDR3 extends over 15 amino acids. CDR3 bases: TGTGCTAGTGGTTTGGTTGGGGGGGTGGCTAGCTTTGAGTTCTTC. Translating gives CASGLVGGVASFEFF.

The chain links TRBV10-3 to TRBJ1-1; TRBD1 might be the D (6 bases). CDR1 and CDR2 from the germline V gene are ENHRY and SYGVKD. The CDR3 is 11 amino acids. Trimming removed 7 bases at V and 9 bases at J, with 12 bases between. The CDR3 loop is CAIKRQDKAFF. The CDR3 DNA follows: TGTGCCATCAAACGACAGGACAAAGCTTTCTTT.

This clone has a handful of counts. This chain joins TRBV5-6 and TRBJ1-1; D not certain. Germline V gene sequence: CDR1 SGHDT, CDR2 YYEEEE. V shed 3 bases and J shed 10 bases, with 16 bases lying between them. The CDR3 contains 13 residues. In DNA form, the CDR3 reads TGTGCCAGCAGCTCGTCCGGGTCCGGCGGAGCTTTCTTT. Translation gives CASSSSGSGGAFF.

In the case of this clone: The junction departs from germline at one end; a sequencing error may be responsible. The chain has TRBV5-4 and TRBJ2-3; D perhaps matches TRBD2 (5 bases). CDR3 length: 15 amino acids. Germline CDR1 is SGHNT and CDR2 is YYREEE (reference sequence). In DNA, the CDR3 is TGTGCCGGCAGCCTTGACTGGTTTGAGGGAGATACGCAGTATTTT. This translates into CAGSLDWFEGDTQYF.

The genes are TRBV7-9 and TRBJ1-1; no definite D call. The CDR3 spans 13 residues. The V end lost 5 bases, the J end lost 1 base, and 8 bases lay between the germline ends. Germline V gene sequence: CDR1 SEHNR, CDR2 FQNEAQ (reference sequence). The CDR3 coding sequence is TGTGCCAGCAGCACCCCCCCGAACACTGAAGCTTTCTTT. This encodes CASSTPPNTEAFF.

The chain carries TRBV2 and TRBJ2-1; 11 nucleotides align to TRBD1. J lost 2 bases, V lost 7 bases, and 4 bases had no gene match. The germline CDR1 and CDR2 sequences are SNHLY and FYNNEI. This CDR3 contains 15 residues. CDR3 sequence reads: CASNPGQGAYNEQFF. The CDR3 DNA reads TGTGCCAGCAACCCGGGACAGGGGGCCTACAATGAGCAGTTCTTC. Using reference TRBV2 and TRBJ2-1 for the parts outside the CDR3, the full variable domain is EPEVTQTPSHQVTQMGQEVILRCVPISNHLYFYWYRQILGQKVEFLVSFYNNEISEKSEIFDDQFSVERPDGSNFTLKIRSTKLEDSAMYFCASNPGQGAYNEQFFGPGTRLTVL.

This clone has just a few counts. This chain uses TRBV5-1 with TRBJ2-2; weak D call: TRBD2 (7 bases). The germline V gene encodes CDR1 SGHRS and CDR2 YFSETQ. V was trimmed by 6 bases and J by 4 bases, leaving 22 bases between them. CDR3 length: 17 residues. DNA of the CDR3: TGCGCCAGCACCCCTGTTTGGGGGGGCCGGAGCACCGGGGAGCTGTTTTTT. Its protein is CASTPVWGGRSTGELFF.

V usage is TRBV4-2 and J usage is TRBJ2-4, with D perhaps being TRBD1 or TRBD2 (5 bases each). Trimming left V 0 bases short and J 9 bases short, with 9 bases between. Germline-derived CDR1 and CDR2 are LGHNA and YNFKEQ. The CDR3 runs 13 residues. The CDR3 here is CASSQDRGAIQYF. As DNA, the CDR3 is TGTGCCAGCAGCCAAGATAGAGGGGCCATTCAGTACTTC.

This chain joins TRBV29-1 and TRBJ1-2, with D possibly being TRBD1 (6 bases). Germline V gene data show CDR1 as SQVTM and CDR2 as ANQGSEA. This CDR3 is 12 amino acids long. Deletions cut 3 bases from V and 4 bases from J, with 9 bases between. DNA of the CDR3: TGCAGCGTTGAGAGGGGGGTCTATGGCTACACCTTC. Translation: CSVERGVYGYTF.